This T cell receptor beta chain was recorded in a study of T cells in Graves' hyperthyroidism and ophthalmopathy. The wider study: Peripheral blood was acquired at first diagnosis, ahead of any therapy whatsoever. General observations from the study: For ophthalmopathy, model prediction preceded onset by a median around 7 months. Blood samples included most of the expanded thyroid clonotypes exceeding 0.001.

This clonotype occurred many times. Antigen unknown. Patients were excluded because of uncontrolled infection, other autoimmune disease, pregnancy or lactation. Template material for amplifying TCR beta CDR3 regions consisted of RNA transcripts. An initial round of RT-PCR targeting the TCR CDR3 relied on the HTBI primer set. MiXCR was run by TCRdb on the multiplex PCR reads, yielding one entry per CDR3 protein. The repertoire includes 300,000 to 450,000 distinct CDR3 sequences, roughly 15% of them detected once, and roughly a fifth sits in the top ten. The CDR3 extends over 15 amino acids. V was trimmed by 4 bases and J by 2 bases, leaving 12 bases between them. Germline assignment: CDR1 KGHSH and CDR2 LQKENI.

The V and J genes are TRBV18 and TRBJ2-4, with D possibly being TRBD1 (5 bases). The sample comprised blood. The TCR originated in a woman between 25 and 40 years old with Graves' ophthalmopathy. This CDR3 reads CASSQNQGTKNIQYF. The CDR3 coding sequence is TGTGCCAGCTCACAAAACCAGGGTACCAAAAACATTCAGTACTTC.